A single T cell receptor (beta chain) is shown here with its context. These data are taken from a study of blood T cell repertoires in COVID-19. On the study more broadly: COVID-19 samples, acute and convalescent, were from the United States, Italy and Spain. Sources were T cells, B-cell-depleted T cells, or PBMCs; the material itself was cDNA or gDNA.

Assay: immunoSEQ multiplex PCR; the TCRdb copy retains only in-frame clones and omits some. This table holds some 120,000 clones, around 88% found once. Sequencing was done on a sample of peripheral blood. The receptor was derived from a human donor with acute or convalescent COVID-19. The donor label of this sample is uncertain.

CDR3 nucleotide sequence: TGTGCCAGCAGCCAGGAGGGACTAGCGGGAGGAGGGTACGAGCAGTACTTC. Protein product: CASSQEGLAGGGYEQYF. V usage is TRBV4-2 and J usage is TRBJ2-7; 15 bases line up with TRBD2. The CDR3 contains 17 residues. The germline V gene has CDR1 LGHNA and CDR2 YNFKEQ. Trimming removed 3 bases from V and 4 bases from J; junction bases left unmatched: 7.